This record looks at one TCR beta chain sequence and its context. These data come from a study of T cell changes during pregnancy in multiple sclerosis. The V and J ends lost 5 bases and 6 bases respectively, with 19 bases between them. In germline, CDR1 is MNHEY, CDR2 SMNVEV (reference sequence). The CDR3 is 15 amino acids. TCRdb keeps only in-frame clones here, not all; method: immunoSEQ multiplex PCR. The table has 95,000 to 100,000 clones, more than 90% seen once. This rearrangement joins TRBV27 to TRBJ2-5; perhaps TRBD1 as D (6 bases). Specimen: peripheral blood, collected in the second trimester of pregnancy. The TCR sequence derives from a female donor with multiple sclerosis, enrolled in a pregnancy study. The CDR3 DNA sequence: TGTGCCAGCAGTCCGAGGACAGCTTCCGGGAAGACCCAGTACTTC. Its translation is CASSPRTASGKTQYF.